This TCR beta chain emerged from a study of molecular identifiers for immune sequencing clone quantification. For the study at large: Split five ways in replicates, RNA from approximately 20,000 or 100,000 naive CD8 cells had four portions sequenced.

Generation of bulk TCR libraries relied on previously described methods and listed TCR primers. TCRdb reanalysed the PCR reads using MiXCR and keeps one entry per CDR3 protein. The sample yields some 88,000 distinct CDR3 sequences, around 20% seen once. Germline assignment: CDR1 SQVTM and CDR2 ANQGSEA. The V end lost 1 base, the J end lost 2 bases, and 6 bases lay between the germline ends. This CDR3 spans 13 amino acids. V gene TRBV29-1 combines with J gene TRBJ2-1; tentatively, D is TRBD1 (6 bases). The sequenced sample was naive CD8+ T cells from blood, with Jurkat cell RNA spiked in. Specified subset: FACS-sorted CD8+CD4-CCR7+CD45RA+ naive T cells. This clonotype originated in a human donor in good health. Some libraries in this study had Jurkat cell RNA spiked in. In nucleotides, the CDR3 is TGCAGCGTTGAAGGGGGGCCCTACAATGAGCAGTTCTTC. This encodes CSVEGGPYNEQFF.